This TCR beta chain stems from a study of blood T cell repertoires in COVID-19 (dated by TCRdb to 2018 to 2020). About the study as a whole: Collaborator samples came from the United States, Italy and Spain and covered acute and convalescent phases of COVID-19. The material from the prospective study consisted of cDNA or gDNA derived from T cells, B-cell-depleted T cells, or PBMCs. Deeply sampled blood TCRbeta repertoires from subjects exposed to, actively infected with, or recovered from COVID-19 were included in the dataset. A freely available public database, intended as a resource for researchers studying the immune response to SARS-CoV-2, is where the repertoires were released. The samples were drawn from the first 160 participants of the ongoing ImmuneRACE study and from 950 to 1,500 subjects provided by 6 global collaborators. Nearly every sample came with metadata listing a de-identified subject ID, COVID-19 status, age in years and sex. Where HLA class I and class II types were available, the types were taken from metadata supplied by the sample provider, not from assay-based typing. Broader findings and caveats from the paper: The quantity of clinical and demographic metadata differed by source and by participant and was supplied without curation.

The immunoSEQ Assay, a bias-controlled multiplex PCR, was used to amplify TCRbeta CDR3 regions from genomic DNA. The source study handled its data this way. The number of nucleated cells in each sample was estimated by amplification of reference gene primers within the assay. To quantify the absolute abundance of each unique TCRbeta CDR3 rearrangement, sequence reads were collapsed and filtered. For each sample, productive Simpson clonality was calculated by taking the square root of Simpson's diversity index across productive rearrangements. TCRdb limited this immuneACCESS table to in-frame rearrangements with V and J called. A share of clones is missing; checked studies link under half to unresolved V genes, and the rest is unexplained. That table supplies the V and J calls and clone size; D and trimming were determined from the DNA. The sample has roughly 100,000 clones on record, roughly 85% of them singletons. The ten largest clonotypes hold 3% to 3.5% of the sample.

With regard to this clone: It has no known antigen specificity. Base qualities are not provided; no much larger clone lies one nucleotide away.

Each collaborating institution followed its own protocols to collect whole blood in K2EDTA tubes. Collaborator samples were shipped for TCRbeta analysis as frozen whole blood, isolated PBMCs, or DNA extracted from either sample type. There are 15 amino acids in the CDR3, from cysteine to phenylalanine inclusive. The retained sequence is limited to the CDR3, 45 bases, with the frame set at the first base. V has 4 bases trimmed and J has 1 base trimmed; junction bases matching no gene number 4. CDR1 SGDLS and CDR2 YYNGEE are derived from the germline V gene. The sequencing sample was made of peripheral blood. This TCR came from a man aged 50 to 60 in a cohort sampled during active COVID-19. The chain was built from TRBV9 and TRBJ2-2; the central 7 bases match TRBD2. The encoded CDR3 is CASSPGGRNTGELFF. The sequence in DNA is TGTGCCAGCAGCCCCGGGGGGAGGAACACCGGGGAGCTGTTTTTT.